Each of the 15 T cell receptor beta chains below was sequenced from the same sample in a study of vaccination and CD4 T cells after COVID-19. Cultured CD4+ T cells had their DNA profiled by the Oncomine TCR Beta short-read assay. From the PCR reads, TCRdb called clonotypes with MiXCR, one entry per CDR3 protein. This sample carries more than 20,000 distinct CDR3 sequences, under 50% of them seen once, and the ten largest clones take 4.1%. Time point of the sample: late sampling 161 to 241 days after vaccination in a few convalescent patients. The treatment denotes: roughly 11-day PBMC culture with coronavirus spike peptide pools or control peptides (ViraFEST assay). Which antigens these TCRs recognize remains unknown. This material consisted of CD4+ T cells from blood, cultured in vitro, taken about 7 months after SARS-CoV-2 vaccination. Source of these receptors: a human donor who had recovered from COVID-19.

This chain joins TRBV5-4 and TRBJ2-3; 13 nucleotides line up with TRBD2. Trimming took 5 bases from V and 3 from J; bases not matched to a gene: 6. The CDR3 has 16 residues. The germline V gene has CDR1 SGHNT and CDR2 YYREEE (reference sequence). DNA for the CDR3: TGTGCCAGCAGGCCAGGACTAGCGGGAGTGACAGATACGCAGTATTTT. This encodes CASRPGLAGVTDTQYF. The full variable domain, completed using reference TRBV5-4 and TRBJ2-3, is ETGVTQSPTHLIKTRGQQVTLRCSSQSGHNTVSWYQQALGQGPQFIFQYYREEENGRGNFPPRFSGLQFPNYSSELNVNALELDDSALYLCASRPGLAGVTDTQYFGPGTRLTVL.

This chain connects TRBV20-1 to TRBJ1-5; D gene ambiguous. V lost 3 bases to trimming and J lost 4 bases, with 13 bases between them. Germline V lookup: CDR1 DFQATT, CDR2 SNEGSKA (reference sequence). The CDR3 consists of 14 residues. CDR3 nucleotide sequence: TGCAGTGCTAGTCCGGGATTCCAAAATCAGCCCCAGCATTTT. Its protein product is CSASPGFQNQPQHF.

V usage is TRBV28 and J usage is TRBJ1-2; 10 bases are shared with TRBD1. This CDR3 is built from 16 residues. Germline loops: CDR1 MDHEN, CDR2 SYDVKM. J gave up 7 bases and V 2 bases, and 10 bases lay outside the gene matches. CDR3 sequence (DNA): TGTGCCAGCAGTTTAACCGCCGGGACAGGGGCGGGTGGCTACACCTTC. Translated, it gives CASSLTAGTGAGGYTF.

This clonotype was seen a handful of times. The chain links TRBV20-1 to TRBJ1-6; no clear D gene. This CDR3 spans 12 amino acids. V shed 6 bases and J shed 0 bases, with 3 bases lying between them. Germline V gives CDR1 DFQATT, CDR2 SNEGSKA (reference sequence). The CDR3 reads CSASSYNSPLHF. The DNA of the CDR3 is TGCAGTGCGAGCTCCTATAATTCACCCCTCCACTTT.

The genes are TRBV15 and TRBJ2-1; no definite D call. V was pared by 0 bases and J by 0 bases, with 6 bases between. This CDR3 comprises 15 residues. Germline CDR1 LNHNV, CDR2 YYDKDF (reference sequence). The CDR3 sequence is CATSRDIGSYNEQFF. The CDR3 DNA reads TGTGCCACCAGCAGAGATATAGGCTCCTACAATGAGCAGTTCTTC.

The rearrangement links TRBV21-1 to TRBJ1-1; the table calls TRBD1, which could not be checked here. TRBV21-1 is given as a pseudogene. The length of the CDR3 is 12 residues. This chain's CDR3 is CAKQHRDREAFF. In DNA form, the CDR3 reads TGTGCTAAGCAGCACCGGGACAGGGAAGCTTTCTTT.

This chain uses TRBV7-2 with TRBJ2-5, with D hard to call. Between the trimmed V and J ends, which lost 3 bases and 5 bases, there was a span of 7 bases. CDR1 SGHTA and CDR2 FQGNSA come from the germline V gene. The CDR3 totals 12 residues. The CDR3 DNA reads as TGTGCCAGCAGCTTGTTAGGGGAGACCCAGTACTTC. Encoded protein: CASSLLGETQYF.

This clonotype was counted between two and nine times. This chain connects TRBV27 to TRBJ2-7; no reliable D call. The CDR3 spans 10 residues. The ends were cut back, 8 bases at V and 2 bases at J, with 4 bases in the middle. Germline V CDR1 and CDR2: MNHEY, SMNVEV (reference sequence). CDR3: CASGTYEQYF. In DNA, the CDR3 is TGTGCCAGCGGAACCTACGAGCAGTACTTC.

This clonotype was seen a handful of times. The chain is built from TRBV20-1 and TRBJ2-5; maybe TRBD2 (6 bases). V gave up 7 bases and J gave up 5 bases, with 8 bases separating them. CDR3 length: 10 residues. The germline gives CDR1 DFQATT, CDR2 SNEGSKA (reference sequence). The CDR3 DNA reads TGCAGTGAGGGGAGGGAGACCCAGTACTTC. This codes for CSEGRETQYF.

In its sample, this clonotype was seen a few times. The chain links TRBV4-2 to TRBJ2-5; D unclear. With 0 bases removed from V and 5 bases from J, the gap between germline ends came to 10 bases. Germline V gene sequence: CDR1 LGHNA, CDR2 YNFKEQ. The CDR3 length is 14 residues. CDR3 nucleotides: TGTGCCAGCAGCCAAGATTCGGCCGGGGAGACCCAGTACTTC. Protein sequence: CASSQDSAGETQYF.

The genes are TRBV7-2 and TRBJ2-3, with 10 bases identical to TRBD2. V dropped 3 bases and J dropped 6; count of bases not matched to a gene: 6. The CDR3 loop spans 15 amino acids. CDR1 SGHTA and CDR2 FQGNSA come from the germline V gene. CDR3 sequence: CASSFTSGIQDTQYF. Here the CDR3 DNA reads TGTGCCAGCAGCTTCACTAGCGGGATTCAGGATACGCAGTATTTT.

The V gene is TRBV6-6, the J gene TRBJ2-3; 9 nucleotides agree with TRBD2. Trimming at V came to 4 bases and at J to 4 bases, leaving 9 bases not matched to a gene. Germline V gene data show CDR1 as MNHNY and CDR2 as SVGAGI (reference sequence). The length of the CDR3 is 16 residues. CDR3 sequence reads: CASSSSAGGGSDTQYF. CDR3 coding DNA: TGTGCCAGCAGTTCCTCAGCGGGAGGAGGGTCAGATACGCAGTATTTT.

The chain uses TRBV7-2 and TRBJ2-1; D gene ambiguous. The V gene's germline CDR1 is SGHTA and CDR2 FQGNSA. V dropped 7 bases and J dropped 3 bases, with 13 bases sitting between them. CDR3 length: 14 residues. This CDR3 is CASTLRASYNEQFF. The DNA of the CDR3 is TGTGCCAGCACCCTAAGGGCGAGCTACAATGAGCAGTTCTTC.

The chain links TRBV27 to TRBJ1-5, with D possibly TRBD1 on 5 matching bases. CDR1 is MNHEY and CDR2 is SMNVEV in the germline V gene (reference sequence). Trimming pared 3 bases from V and 7 bases from J, leaving 10 bases between. This CDR3 has 13 amino acids. CDR3 amino acids: CASSFGGGQPQHF. CDR3 coding DNA: TGTGCCAGCAGTTTTGGGGGAGGGCAGCCCCAGCATTTT.

V and J are TRBV19 and TRBJ2-1, with 7 bases that match TRBD2. From germline, CDR1 is LNHDA and CDR2 SQIVND (reference sequence). Losses at the gene ends were 3 bases for V and 3 bases for J; bases not matched to a gene: 5. The CDR3 has 15 amino acids. The DNA of the CDR3 is TGTGCCAGTAGTATCGATGGCGGGAGCTACAATGAGCAGTTCTTC. This translates into CASSIDGGSYNEQFF.